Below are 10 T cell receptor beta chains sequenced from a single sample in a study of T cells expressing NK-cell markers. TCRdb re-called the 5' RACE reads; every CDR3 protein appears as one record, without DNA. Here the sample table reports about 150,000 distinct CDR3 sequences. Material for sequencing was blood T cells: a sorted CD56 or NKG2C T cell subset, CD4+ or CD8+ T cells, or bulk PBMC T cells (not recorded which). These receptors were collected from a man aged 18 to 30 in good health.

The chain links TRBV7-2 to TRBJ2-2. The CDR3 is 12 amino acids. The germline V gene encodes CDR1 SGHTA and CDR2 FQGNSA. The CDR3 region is CASSLRFGELFF.

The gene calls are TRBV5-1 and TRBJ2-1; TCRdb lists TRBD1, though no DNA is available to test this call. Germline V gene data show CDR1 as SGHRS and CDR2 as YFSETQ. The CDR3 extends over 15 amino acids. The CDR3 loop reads CASSSNRGGDNEQFF.

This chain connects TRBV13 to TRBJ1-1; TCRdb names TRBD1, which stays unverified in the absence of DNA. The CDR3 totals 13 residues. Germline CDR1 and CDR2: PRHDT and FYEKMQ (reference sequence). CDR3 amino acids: CASSQQGYTEAFF.

CDR3 loop: CASSLGRTGQGGYTF. The gene calls are TRBV7-9 and TRBJ1-2; TCRdb names TRBD1, which stays unverified in the absence of DNA. Germline V gene data show CDR1 as SEHNR and CDR2 as FQNEAQ (reference sequence). This CDR3 region has 15 residues.

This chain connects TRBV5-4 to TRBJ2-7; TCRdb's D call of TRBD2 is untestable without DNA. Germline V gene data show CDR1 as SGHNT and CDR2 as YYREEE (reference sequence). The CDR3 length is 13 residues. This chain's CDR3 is CASSFPGLEIPYF.

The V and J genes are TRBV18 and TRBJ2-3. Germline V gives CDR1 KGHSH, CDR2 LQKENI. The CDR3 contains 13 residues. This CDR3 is CASSPEVGDTQYF.

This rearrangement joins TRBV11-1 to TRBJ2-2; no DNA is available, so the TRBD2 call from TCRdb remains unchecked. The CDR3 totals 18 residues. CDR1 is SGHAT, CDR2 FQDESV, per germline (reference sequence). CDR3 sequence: CASSSILVGLANTGELFF.

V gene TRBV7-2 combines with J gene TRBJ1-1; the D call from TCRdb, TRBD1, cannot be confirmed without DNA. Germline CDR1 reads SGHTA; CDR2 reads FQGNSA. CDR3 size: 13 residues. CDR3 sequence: CASSWGVVTEAFF.

CDR3 in amino acids: CASSQGLAGVRGETQYF. The chain links TRBV4-3 to TRBJ2-5; lacking DNA, the TRBD2 call made by TCRdb goes unchecked. The germline V gene has CDR1 LGHNA and CDR2 YSLEER. This CDR3 region has 17 residues.

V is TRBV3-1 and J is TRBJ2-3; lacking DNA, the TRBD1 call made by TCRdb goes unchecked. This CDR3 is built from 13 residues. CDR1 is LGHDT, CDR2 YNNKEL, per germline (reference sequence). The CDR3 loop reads CASSPGTTDTQYF.